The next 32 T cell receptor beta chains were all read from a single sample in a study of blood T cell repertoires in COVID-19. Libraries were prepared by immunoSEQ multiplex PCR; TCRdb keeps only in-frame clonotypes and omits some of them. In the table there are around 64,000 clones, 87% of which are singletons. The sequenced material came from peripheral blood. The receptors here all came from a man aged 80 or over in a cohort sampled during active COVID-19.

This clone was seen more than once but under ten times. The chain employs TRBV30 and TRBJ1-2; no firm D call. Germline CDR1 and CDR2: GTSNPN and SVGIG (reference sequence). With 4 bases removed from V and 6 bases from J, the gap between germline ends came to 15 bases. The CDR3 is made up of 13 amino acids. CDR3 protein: CAWTLAGGDGYTF. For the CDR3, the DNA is TGTGCCTGGACGTTAGCGGGCGGCGATGGCTACACCTTC.

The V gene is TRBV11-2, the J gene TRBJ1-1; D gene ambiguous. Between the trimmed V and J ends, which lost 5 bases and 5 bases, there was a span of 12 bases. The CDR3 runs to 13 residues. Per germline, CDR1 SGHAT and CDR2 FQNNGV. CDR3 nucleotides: TGTGCCAGCAGCCAGGCGCCCAGAACTGAAGCTTTCTTT. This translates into CASSQAPRTEAFF.

This chain's CDR3 is CASSYEGRDPTDTQYF. In DNA, the CDR3 is TGTGCCAGCAGTTACGAAGGGCGGGATCCCACAGATACGCAGTATTTT. This rearrangement joins TRBV6-6 to TRBJ2-3; TRBD2 might be the D (6 bases). Germline values: CDR1 MNHNY, CDR2 SVGAGI (reference sequence). CDR3 length equals 16 residues. V dropped 2 bases and J dropped 2 bases, with 14 bases sitting between them.

The CDR3 region is CASSPDRSSMNTEAFF. CDR3 DNA sequence: TGTGCCAGCAGCCCAGACAGGTCCTCCATGAACACTGAAGCTTTCTTT. The rearrangement joins TRBV5-6 to TRBJ1-1; D is possibly TRBD1 (6 bases). Deletions cut 4 bases from V and 0 bases from J, with 16 bases between. CDR1 and CDR2 from the germline V gene are SGHDT and YYEEEE. This CDR3 has 16 residues.

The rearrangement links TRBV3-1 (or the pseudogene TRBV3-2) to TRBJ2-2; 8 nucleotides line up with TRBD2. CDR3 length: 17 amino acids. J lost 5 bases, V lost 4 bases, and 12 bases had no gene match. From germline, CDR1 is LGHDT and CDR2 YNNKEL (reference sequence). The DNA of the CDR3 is TGTGCCAGCAGCCGAGAGAAAGCGGGAGCGCCAACCGGGGAGCTGTTTTTT. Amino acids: CASSREKAGAPTGELFF.

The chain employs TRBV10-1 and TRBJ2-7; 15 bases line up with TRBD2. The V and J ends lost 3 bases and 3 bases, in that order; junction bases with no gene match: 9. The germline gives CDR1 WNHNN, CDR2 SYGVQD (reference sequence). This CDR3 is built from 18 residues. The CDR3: CASSDIGLAGGGLYEQYF. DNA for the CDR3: TGCGCCAGCAGTGATATCGGACTAGCGGGAGGGGGACTCTACGAGCAGTACTTC.

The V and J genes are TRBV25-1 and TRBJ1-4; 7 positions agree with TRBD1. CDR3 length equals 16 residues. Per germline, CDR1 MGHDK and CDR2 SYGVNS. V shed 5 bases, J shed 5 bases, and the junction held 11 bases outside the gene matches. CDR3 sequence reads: CASSPSPRDRNEKLFF. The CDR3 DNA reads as TGTGCCAGCAGTCCATCCCCCCGGGACAGAAATGAAAAACTGTTTTTT.

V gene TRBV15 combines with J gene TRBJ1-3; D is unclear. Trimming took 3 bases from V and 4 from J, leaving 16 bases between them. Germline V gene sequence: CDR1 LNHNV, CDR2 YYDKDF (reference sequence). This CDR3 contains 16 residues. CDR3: CATSRDRTGNGNTIYF. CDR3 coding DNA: TGTGCCACCAGCAGGGACCGAACGGGGAACGGAAACACCATATATTTT.

DNA for the CDR3: TGTGCCAGCAGCACTGGGCCAGGGGGCCTCATTGGCTACACCTTC. Translating gives CASSTGPGGLIGYTF. The chain links TRBV9 to TRBJ1-2, with 8 bases identical to TRBD1. The CDR3 contains 15 residues. CDR1 and CDR2 from the germline V gene are SGDLS and YYNGEE. Trimming at V came to 4 bases and at J to 7 bases, leaving 12 bases not matched to a gene.

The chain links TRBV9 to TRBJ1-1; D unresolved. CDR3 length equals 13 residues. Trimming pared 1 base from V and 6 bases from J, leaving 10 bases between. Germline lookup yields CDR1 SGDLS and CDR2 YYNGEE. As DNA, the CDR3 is TGTGCCAGCAGCGTAACCGGTAACGCTGAAGCTTTCTTT. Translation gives CASSVTGNAEAFF. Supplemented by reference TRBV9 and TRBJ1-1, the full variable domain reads DSGVTQTPKHLITATGQRVTLRCSPRSGDLSVYWYQQSLDQGLQFLIQYYNGEERAKGNILERFSAQQFPDLHSELNLSSLELGDSALYFCASSVTGNAEAFFGQGTRLTVV.

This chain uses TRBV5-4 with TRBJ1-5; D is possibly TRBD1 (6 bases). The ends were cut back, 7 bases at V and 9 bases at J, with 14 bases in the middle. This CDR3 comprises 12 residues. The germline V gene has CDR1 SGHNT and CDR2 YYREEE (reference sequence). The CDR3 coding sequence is TGTGCCAGCCGGACAGATGGGGGGCCCCAGCATTTT. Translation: CASRTDGGPQHF.

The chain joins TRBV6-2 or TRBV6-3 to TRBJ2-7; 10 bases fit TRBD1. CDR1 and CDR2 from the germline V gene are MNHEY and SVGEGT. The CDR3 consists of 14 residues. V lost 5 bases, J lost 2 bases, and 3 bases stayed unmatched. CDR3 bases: TGTGCCAGCAGTATGGGACAGGGGCCCTACGAGCAGTACTTC. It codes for CASSMGQGPYEQYF.

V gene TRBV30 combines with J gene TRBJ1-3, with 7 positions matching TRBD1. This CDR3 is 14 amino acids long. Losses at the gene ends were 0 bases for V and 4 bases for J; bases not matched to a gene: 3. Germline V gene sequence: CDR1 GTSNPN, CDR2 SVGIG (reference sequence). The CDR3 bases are TGTGCCTGGAGTGTCCAGGGGGGAGGAAACACCATATATTTT. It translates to CAWSVQGGGNTIYF.

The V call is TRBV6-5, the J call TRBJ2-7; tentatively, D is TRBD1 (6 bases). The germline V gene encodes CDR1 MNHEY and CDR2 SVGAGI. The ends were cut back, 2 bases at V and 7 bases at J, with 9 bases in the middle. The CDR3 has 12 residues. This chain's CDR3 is CASSYRQGEQYF. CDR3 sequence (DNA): TGTGCCAGCAGTTACCGCCAGGGGGAGCAGTACTTC.

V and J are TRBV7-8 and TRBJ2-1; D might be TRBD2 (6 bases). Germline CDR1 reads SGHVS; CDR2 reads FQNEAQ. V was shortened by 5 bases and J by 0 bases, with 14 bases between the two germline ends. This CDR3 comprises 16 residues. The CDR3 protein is CASSPIFGSSYNEQFF. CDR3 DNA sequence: TGTGCCAGCAGCCCCATATTCGGGAGCTCCTACAATGAGCAGTTCTTC.

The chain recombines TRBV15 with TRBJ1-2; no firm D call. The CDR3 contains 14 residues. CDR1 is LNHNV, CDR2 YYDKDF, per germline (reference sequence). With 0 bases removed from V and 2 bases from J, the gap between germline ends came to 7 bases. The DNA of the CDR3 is TGTGCCACCAGCAGAGATCTCTCGAACTATGGCTACACCTTC. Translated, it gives CATSRDLSNYGYTF.

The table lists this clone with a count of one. The CDR3 loop is CASSQGLAGDAETQYF. The DNA of the CDR3 is TGTGCCAGCAGCCAGGGACTAGCGGGAGATGCAGAGACCCAGTACTTC. J is TRBJ2-5 and V is TRBV14, with 14 bases matching TRBD2. This CDR3 has 16 residues. In germline, CDR1 is SGHDN, CDR2 FVKESK. The V and J ends lost 3 bases and 4 bases, in that order; junction bases with no gene match: 4.

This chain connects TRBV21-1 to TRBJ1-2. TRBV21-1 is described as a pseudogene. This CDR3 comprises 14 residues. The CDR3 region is CASSKCGENYGYTF. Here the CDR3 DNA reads TGTGCCAGCAGCAAATGCGGGGAGAACTATGGCTACACCTTC.

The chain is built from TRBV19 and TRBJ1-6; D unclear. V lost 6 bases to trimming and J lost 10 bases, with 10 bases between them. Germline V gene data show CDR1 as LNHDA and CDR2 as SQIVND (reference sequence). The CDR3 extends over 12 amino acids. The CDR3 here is CASSPLWSPLHF. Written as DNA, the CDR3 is TGTGCCAGTAGCCCCCTATGGTCACCCCTCCACTTT.

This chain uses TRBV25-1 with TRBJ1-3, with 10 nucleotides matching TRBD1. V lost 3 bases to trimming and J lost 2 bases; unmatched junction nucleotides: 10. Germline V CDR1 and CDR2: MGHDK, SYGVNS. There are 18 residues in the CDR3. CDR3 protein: CASSENRQGALTGNTIYF. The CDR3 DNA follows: TGTGCCAGCAGTGAGAATAGACAGGGGGCGCTTACTGGAAACACCATATATTTT. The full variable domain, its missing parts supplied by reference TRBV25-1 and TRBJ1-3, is EADIYQTPRYLVIGTGKKITLECSQTMGHDKMYWYQQDPGMELHLIHYSYGVNSTEKGDLSSESTVSRIRTEHFPLTLESARPSHTSQYLCASSENRQGALTGNTIYFGEGSWLTVV.

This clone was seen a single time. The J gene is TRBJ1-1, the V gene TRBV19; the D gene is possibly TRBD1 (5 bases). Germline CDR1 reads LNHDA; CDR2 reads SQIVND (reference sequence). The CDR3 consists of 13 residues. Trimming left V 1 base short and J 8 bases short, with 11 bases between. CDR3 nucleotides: TGTGCCAGTAGTATAGCGGGGCGGGGAGAAGCTTTCTTT. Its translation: CASSIAGRGEAFF.

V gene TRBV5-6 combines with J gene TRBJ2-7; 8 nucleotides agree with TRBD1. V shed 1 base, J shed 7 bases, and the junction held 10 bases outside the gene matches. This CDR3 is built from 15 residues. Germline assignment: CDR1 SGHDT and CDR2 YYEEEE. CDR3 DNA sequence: TGTGCCAGCAGCTTGATGGACAGGGTGGTGGGGGAGCAGTACTTC. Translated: CASSLMDRVVGEQYF.

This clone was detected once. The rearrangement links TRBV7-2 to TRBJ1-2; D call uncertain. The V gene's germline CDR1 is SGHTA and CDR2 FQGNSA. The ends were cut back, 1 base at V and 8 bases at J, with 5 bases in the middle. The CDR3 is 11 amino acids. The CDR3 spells CASSLGQGYTF. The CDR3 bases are TGTGCCAGCAGCTTAGGGCAAGGCTACACCTTC.

This chain's CDR3 is CATSDLYFPHQPQHF. CDR3 nucleotide sequence: TGTGCCACCAGTGATTTGTATTTTCCCCATCAGCCCCAGCATTTT. The chain is built from TRBV24-1 and TRBJ1-5; D unresolved. V was shortened by 0 bases and J by 5 bases, with 10 bases between the two germline ends. Germline V lookup: CDR1 KGHDR, CDR2 SFDVKD. The CDR3 totals 15 residues.

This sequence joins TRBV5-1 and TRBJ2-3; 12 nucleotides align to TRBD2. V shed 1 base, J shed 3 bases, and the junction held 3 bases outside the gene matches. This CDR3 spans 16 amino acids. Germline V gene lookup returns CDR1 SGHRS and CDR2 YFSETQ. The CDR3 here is CASSLPTSGSTDTQYF. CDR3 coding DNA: TGCGCCAGCAGCTTGCCGACTAGCGGGAGTACAGATACGCAGTATTTT. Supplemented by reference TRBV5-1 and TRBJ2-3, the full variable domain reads KAGVTQTPRYLIKTRGQQVTLSCSPISGHRSVSWYQQTPGQGLQFLFEYFSETQRNKGNFPGRFSGRQFSNSRSEMNVSTLELGDSALYLCASSLPTSGSTDTQYFGPGTRLTVL.

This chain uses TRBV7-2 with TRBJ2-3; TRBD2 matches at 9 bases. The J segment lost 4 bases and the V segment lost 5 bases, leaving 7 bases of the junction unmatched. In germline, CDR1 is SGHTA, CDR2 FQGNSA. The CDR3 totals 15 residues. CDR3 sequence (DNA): TGTGCCAGCAGCGCGAGCGGGGGGAGAGCAGATACGCAGTATTTT. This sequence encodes CASSASGGRADTQYF.

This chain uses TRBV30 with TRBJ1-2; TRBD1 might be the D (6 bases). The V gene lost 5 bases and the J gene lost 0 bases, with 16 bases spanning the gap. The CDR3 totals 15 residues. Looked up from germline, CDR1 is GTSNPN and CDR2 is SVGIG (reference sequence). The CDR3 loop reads CAWDFGGHTNYGYTF. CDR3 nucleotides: TGTGCCTGGGATTTCGGGGGGCATACTAACTATGGCTACACCTTC. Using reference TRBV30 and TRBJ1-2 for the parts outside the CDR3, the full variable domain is SQTIHQWPATLVQPVGSPLSLECTVEGTSNPNLYWYRQAAGRGLQLLFYSVGIGQISSEVPQNLSASRPQDRQFILSSKKLLLSDSGFYLCAWDFGGHTNYGYTFGSGTRLTVV.

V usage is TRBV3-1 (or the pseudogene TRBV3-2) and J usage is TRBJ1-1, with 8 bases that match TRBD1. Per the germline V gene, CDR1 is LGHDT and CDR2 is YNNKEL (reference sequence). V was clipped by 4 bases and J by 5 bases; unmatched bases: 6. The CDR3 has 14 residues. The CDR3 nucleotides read TGTGCCAGCAGCCGAGGACAGGGAGGAACTGAAGCTTTCTTT. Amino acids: CASSRGQGGTEAFF.

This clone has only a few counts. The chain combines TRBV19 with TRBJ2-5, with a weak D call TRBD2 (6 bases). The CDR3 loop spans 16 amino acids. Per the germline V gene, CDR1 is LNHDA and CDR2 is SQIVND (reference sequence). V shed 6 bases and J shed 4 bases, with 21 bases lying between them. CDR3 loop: CASRSGGPGHPETQYF. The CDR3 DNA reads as TGTGCCAGTAGGTCCGGGGGACCGGGGCATCCAGAGACCCAGTACTTC.

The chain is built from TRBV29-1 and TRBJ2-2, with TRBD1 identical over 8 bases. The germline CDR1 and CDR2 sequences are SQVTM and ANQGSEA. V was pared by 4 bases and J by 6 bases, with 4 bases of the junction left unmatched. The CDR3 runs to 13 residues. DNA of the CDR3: TGCAGCGTTGCGGGACAGGTGGCCGGGGAGCTGTTTTTT. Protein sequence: CSVAGQVAGELFF.

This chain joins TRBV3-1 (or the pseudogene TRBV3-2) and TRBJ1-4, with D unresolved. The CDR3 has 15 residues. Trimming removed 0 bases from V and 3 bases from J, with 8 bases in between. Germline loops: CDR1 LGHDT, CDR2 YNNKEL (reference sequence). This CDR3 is CASSQDWSANEKLFF. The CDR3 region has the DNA TGTGCCAGCAGCCAAGACTGGTCAGCTAATGAAAAACTGTTTTTT.

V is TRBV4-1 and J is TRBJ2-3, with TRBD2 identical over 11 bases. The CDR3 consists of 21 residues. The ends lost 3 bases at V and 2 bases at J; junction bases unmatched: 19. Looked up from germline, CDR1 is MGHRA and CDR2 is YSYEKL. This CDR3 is CASSHPGGSGRETLYTDTQYF. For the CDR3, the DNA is TGCGCCAGCAGCCACCCGGGAGGTAGCGGGAGGGAAACCCTATACACAGATACGCAGTATTTT.